What follows are 13 T cell receptor beta chains derived from one specimen sequenced in a study of regulatory T cells in long-lasting Graves disease. As for time point: newly diagnosed GD, antithyroid drugs for less than 3 months. Extracted RNA from PBMCs served as the source of the TCR library. Investigators prepared the TCR beta libraries by applying iRepertoire HTBI primers and Arm-PCR of CDR3 regions. MiXCR, run by TCRdb on the multiplex PCR reads, gives a single entry per CDR3 protein. The data hold 300,000 to 400,000 distinct CDR3 sequences, with 15% to 20% observed a single time. The sample here was peripheral blood mononuclear cells (PBMCs), taken at new diagnosis, from a patient treated with antithyroid drugs. These receptors all stem from a female donor with Graves disease.

With regard to this clonotype: Given the absence of the conserved phenylalanine or tryptophan at the CDR3 end, a read error is likely. Because the CDR3's place on the DNA is in doubt, the DNA is left out and the CDR3 is given as listed by TCRdb. The chain couples TRBV11-2 to TRBJ2-7; the table's D call, TRBD1, was not checked against the DNA. Looked up from germline, CDR1 is SGHAT and CDR2 is FQNNGV. The CDR3 sequence runs 14 residues, both termini included. This chain's CDR3 is CASSTTGLAHEQSL.

The V call is TRBV20-1, the J call TRBJ1-6; D uncertain. The CDR3 sequence is 16 residues long. The germline CDR1 and CDR2 sequences are DFQATT and SNEGSKA (reference sequence). V was clipped by 6 bases and J by 0 bases, with 15 bases between them. The CDR3 bases are TGCAGTGCCCAGAACGCTGGGGTCTCCTATAATTCACCCCTCCACTTT. Its translation: CSAQNAGVSYNSPLHF.

Concerning this clonotype itself: A much larger clone differs by one base, so this may be a read error. This chain links TRBV14 with TRBJ2-1; TRBD2 aligns across 13 bases. The CDR3 loop spans 15 amino acids. Germline V CDR1 and CDR2: SGHDN, FVKESK. The CDR3 protein is CAGSQGLAGDYEQFF. As DNA, the CDR3 is TGTGCCGGCAGCCAAGGACTAGCGGGAGACTATGAGCAGTTCTTC. The whole variable domain, remainder taken from reference TRBV14 and TRBJ2-1, is EAGVTQFPSHSVIEKGQTVTLRCDPISGHDNLYWYRRVMGKEIKFLLHFVKESKQDESGMPNNRFLAERTGGTYSTLKVQPAELEDSGVYFCAGSQGLAGDYEQFFGPGTRLTVL.

The chain has TRBV6-5 and TRBJ1-6; D is ambiguous. Trimming cost V 2 bases and J 8 bases, with 10 bases left between them. The CDR3 consists of 14 residues. Germline CDR1 MNHEY, CDR2 SVGAGI. As DNA, the CDR3 is TGTGCCAGCAGTTACGGCCAGGACCATTCACCCCTCCACTTT. It specifies CASSYGQDHSPLHF.

Many counts were recorded for this clonotype. The chain couples TRBV19 to TRBJ1-2; D unresolved. The CDR3 spans 12 residues. Germline-derived CDR1 and CDR2 are LNHDA and SQIVND (reference sequence). The V end was cut by 7 bases, the J end by 4 bases, with 10 bases between. DNA for the CDR3: TGTGCCAGTATCGACGGTACCTATGGCTACACCTTC. Amino acids: CASIDGTYGYTF.

This clonotype was recorded at least ten times. The chain employs TRBV3-1 and TRBJ2-3; 8 bases match TRBD2. Germline CDR1 LGHDT, CDR2 YNNKEL (reference sequence). This CDR3 has 15 residues. V was clipped by 4 bases and J by 4 bases; unmatched bases: 7. CDR3 nucleotide sequence: TGTGCCAGCAGCCTCTCCGGGACTAGGGCAGATACGCAGTATTTT. Residues: CASSLSGTRADTQYF.

The V gene is TRBV7-2, the J gene TRBJ1-2; D unclear. V was clipped by 2 bases and J by 4 bases, with 17 bases between them. The germline gives CDR1 SGHTA, CDR2 FQGNSA. The CDR3 runs 16 residues. CDR3 region: CASSLIAEGGLYGYTF. In nucleotides, the CDR3 is TGTGCCAGCAGCTTAATAGCGGAGGGAGGCCTCTATGGCTACACCTTC.

This clonotype occurred many times. The rearrangement links TRBV28 to TRBJ2-1; 9 bases agree with TRBD2. This CDR3 contains 16 residues. V gave up 3 bases and J gave up 0 bases; unmatched junction bases: 3. Germline V gene lookup returns CDR1 MDHEN and CDR2 SYDVKM. Written as DNA, the CDR3 is TGTGCCAGCAGTTTCAGCGGGAGGAGCTCCTACAATGAGCAGTTCTTC. Its protein product is CASSFSGRSSYNEQFF.

This clonotype was counted at least ten times. V and J are TRBV27 and TRBJ2-7, with 8 bases aligning to TRBD1. Trimming cost V 4 bases and J 1 base; bases outside gene matches: 6. This CDR3 is 15 amino acids long. Germline assignment: CDR1 MNHEY and CDR2 SMNVEV (reference sequence). In nucleotides, the CDR3 is TGTGCCAGCAGTTCTAACAGGGGGATATCCTACGAGCAGTACTTC. Translated: CASSSNRGISYEQYF.

The table lists this clonotype with a count of one. This may arise from a read error, as a much more abundant clone is one base away. This chain joins TRBV11-2 and TRBJ2-3, with TRBD1 matching over 10 bases. CDR1 and CDR2 (germline): SGHAT, FQNNGV. Unmatched junction bases numbered 9, after V lost 5 bases and J lost 7 bases. The CDR3 contains 15 residues. The CDR3 DNA is TGTGCCAGCAGCCCGGACAGGGGGGGTGGATATACGCAGTATTTT. Protein sequence: CASSPDRGGGYTQYF.

The table lists this clonotype with a few counts. V usage is TRBV5-1 and J usage is TRBJ2-1; 10 bases align to TRBD1. Germline CDR1 is SGHRS and CDR2 is YFSETQ. This CDR3 is built from 15 residues. Unmatched junction bases numbered 3, after V lost 4 bases and J lost 2 bases. The CDR3 loop reads CASSPDRGTYNEQFF. CDR3 in DNA: TGCGCCAGCAGCCCGGACAGGGGGACCTACAATGAGCAGTTCTTC. The full variable domain, completed using reference TRBV5-1 and TRBJ2-1, is KAGVTQTPRYLIKTRGQQVTLSCSPISGHRSVSWYQQTPGQGLQFLFEYFSETQRNKGNFPGRFSGRQFSNSRSEMNVSTLELGDSALYLCASSPDRGTYNEQFFGPGTRLTVL.

This clonotype has ten or more counts. V is TRBV28 and J is TRBJ2-7, with D tentatively TRBD1 (6 bases). This CDR3 contains 16 residues. Germline loops: CDR1 MDHEN, CDR2 SYDVKM. The V end was cut by 4 bases, the J end by 2 bases, with 18 bases between. DNA of the CDR3: TGTGCCAGCAGTTCCTACAGGGAGCGAGAACCCTACGAGCAGTACTTC. As protein: CASSSYREREPYEQYF.

This clonotype came up many times. The chain carries TRBV10-1 and TRBJ2-7, with D possibly called TRBD1 or TRBD2 (5 bases each). The CDR3 has 13 residues. CDR1 and CDR2 from the germline V gene are WNHNN and SYGVQD (reference sequence). Trimming took off 1 base at V and 6 bases at J, with 10 bases between the two ends. This chain's CDR3 is CASSEYRDGEQYF. CDR3 sequence (DNA): TGCGCCAGCAGTGAGTACCGGGACGGCGAGCAGTACTTC.